The sequence of this TCR beta chain was determined in a study of T cell repertoires in cytomegalovirus infection (dated by TCRdb to the late 2010s). Regarding the research as a whole: Peptide stimulations targeted recently identified HLA-C-restricted CMV epitopes, whose presentation resists viral immunomodulation, together with well-studied HLA-B-restricted epitopes. Donor HLA type was relevant to the analysis, as public TCR beta signatures indicated carriage of CMV infection together with the matching HLA type. Here is what the overall study found, with its caveats: Cumulative frequency of public TCR beta family members discriminated carriers of CMV infection plus the relevant HLA type in this cohort and an independent 352-donor cohort. The ex vivo response was dominated by HLA-C-restricted CMV-specific TCR beta clonotypes, which also provided the single most frequent clonotype in two of eight donors.

This clonotype has a handful of counts. The antigen it binds to is not known. Base qualities are not recorded, but no much larger clone differs from it by a single base. For sequencing, an Illumina HiSeq 1500 was employed. The public reads were run again by TCRdb, first through fastp at Q25 and then through MiXCR, and only productive beta chains were kept. A single entry per CDR3 protein holds the most common genes and DNA from its merged rows. In this sample the table shows some 560,000 distinct CDR3 sequences, around 40% of which occur a single time. The top ten clonotypes cover about half of the sample. The meaning of the sample's treatment or condition label: in vitro stimulation with specific CMV peptide epitopes to enrich CMV-specific T cells. The CDR1 and CDR2 encoded by the germline V gene are MDHEN and SYDVKM. There are 21 amino acids in the CDR3, from cysteine to phenylalanine inclusive. This entry keeps only the CDR3 DNA: 63 bases, framed from base 1. Germline trimming amounts to 3 bases on V and 0 bases on J, with 20 as the count of junction bases outside the gene matches.

Sequences were derived from cultured PBMCs, sampled from culture after CMV antigen stimulation. The chain is encoded by TRBV28 joined to TRBJ1-1, and 9 junction bases match TRBD1. The sequence was collected from a human donor in good health (CMV status not recorded). Some clones in this sample may be carry-over from other donors' samples. The DNA sequence is as follows: TGTGCCAGCAGTTTTATGGGGGTTTTGCCGGGACAGGGATTCGTGAACACTGAAGCTTTCTTT. This sequence encodes CASSFMGVLPGQGFVNTEAFF.